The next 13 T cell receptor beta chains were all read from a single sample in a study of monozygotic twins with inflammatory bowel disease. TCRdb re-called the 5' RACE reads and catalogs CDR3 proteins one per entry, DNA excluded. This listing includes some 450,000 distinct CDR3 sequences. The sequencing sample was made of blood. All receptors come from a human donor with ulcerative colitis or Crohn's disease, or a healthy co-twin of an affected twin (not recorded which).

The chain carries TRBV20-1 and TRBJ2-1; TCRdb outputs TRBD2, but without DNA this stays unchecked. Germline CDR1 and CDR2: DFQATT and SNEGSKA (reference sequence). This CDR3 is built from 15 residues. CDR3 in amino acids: CSARVSGTSYNEQFF.

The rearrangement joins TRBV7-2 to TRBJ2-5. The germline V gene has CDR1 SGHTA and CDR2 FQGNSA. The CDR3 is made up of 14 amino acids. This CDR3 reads CASSLSGFQETQYF.

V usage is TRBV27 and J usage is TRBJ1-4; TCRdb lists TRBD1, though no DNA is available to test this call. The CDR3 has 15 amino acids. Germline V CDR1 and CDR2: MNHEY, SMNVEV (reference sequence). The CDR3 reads CASSPGRGLNEKLFF.

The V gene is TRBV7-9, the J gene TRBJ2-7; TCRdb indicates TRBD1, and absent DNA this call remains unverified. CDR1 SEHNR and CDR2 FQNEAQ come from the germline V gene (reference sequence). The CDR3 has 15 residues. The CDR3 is CASSRDRLSSYEQYF.

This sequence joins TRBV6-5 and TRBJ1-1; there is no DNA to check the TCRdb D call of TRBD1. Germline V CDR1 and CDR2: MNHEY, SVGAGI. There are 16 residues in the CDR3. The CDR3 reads CASSYSRSGGGTEAFF.

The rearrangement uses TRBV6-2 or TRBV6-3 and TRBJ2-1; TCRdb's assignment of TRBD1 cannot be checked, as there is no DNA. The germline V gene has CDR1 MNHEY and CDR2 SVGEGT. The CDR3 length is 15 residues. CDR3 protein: CASNLGQVAYNEQFF.

CDR3: CASNLQYSYNEQFF. The J gene is TRBJ2-1, the V gene TRBV6-5. Germline CDR1 is MNHEY and CDR2 is SVGAGI. The CDR3 loop spans 14 amino acids.

The CDR3 loop is CAISPAGPSTDTQYF. The chain has TRBV10-3 and TRBJ2-3; the TCRdb D gene call, TRBD2, has no DNA to confirm it. Germline CDR1 and CDR2: ENHRY and SYGVKD. The CDR3 is 15 residues long.

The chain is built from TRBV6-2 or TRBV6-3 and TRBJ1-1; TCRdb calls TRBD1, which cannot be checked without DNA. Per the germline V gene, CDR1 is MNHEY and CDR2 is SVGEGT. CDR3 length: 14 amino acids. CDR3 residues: CASRAGGAVTEAFF.

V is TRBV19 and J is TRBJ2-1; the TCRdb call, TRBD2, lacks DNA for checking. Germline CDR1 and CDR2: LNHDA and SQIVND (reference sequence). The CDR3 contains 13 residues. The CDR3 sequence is CASGTGPYNEQFF. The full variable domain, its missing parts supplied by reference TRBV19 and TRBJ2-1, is DGGITQSPKYLFRKEGQNVTLSCEQNLNHDAMYWYRQDPGQGLRLIYYSQIVNDFQKGDIAEGYSVSREKKESFPLTVTSAQKNPTAFYLCASGTGPYNEQFFGPGTRLTVL.

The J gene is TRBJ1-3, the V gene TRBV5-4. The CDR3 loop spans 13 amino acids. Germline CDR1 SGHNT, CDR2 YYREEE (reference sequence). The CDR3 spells CASSLGFGNTIYF.

CDR3 in amino acids: CAISDRGGTEAFF. This chain uses TRBV10-3 with TRBJ1-1; TCRdb lists TRBD1, though no DNA is available to test this call. The CDR3 is made up of 13 amino acids. Germline-derived CDR1 and CDR2 are ENHRY and SYGVKD.

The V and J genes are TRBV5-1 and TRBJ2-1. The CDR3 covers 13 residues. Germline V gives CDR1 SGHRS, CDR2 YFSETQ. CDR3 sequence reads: CASSSGKYNEQFF. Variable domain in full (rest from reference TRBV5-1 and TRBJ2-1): KAGVTQTPRYLIKTRGQQVTLSCSPISGHRSVSWYQQTPGQGLQFLFEYFSETQRNKGNFPGRFSGRQFSNSRSEMNVSTLELGDSALYLCASSSGKYNEQFFGPGTRLTVL.